A selection of T cell receptor beta chains follows, all from one sample in a study of T cell repertoires in cytomegalovirus infection. These receptors lack a known antigen. MiXCR, run by TCRdb on the reads, gives a single entry per CDR3 protein. The table shows around 300,000 distinct CDR3 sequences, with roughly a fifth occurring only once. Sequencing used cultured PBMCs, obtained from culture after CMV antigen stimulation. These receptors came from a human donor in good health (CMV status not recorded). Some clones in this sample may be carry-over from other donors' samples. CDR3s include the opening cysteine and the closing phenylalanine or tryptophan. A D gene is named only where the DNA matches it firmly. Only some rows state a clone size, as once, few, many or a class for expanded clones.

j_call	clone_size	d_call	v_call	cdr3_nt	cdr3_aa
TRBJ2-1	few	NA	TRBV27	TGTGCCAGCAGTTCCTACGGGACACAAAACAATGAGCAGTTCTTC	CASSSYGTQNNEQFF
TRBJ2-1	NA	NA	TRBV4-1	TGCGCCAGCAGCACTGGCCTCTACAATGAGCAGTTCTTC	CASSTGLYNEQFF
TRBJ1-1	NA	NA	TRBV4-1	TGCGCCAGCAGCCAAGACCCGGGTTTGAACACTGAAGCTTTCTTT	CASSQDPGLNTEAFF
TRBJ2-3	NA	TRBD1	TRBV12-3/TRBV12-4	TGTGCCAGCAGTCCCGACAGGGAAGGAACGCAGTATTTT	CASSPDREGTQYF
TRBJ1-2	few	NA	TRBV27	TGTGCCAGCAGTTTACGATCGAGAAACCGGGCACGAGATGATGGCTACACCTTC	CASSLRSRNRARDDGYTF
TRBJ2-5	NA	NA	TRBV6-5	TGTGCCAGCAGTTACTCGAAAGCGGGAGAGACCCAGTACTTC	CASSYSKAGETQYF
TRBJ1-1	many	NA	TRBV11-3	TGTGCCAGCAGCCTAGTACAGGGCTATGCGGCTGAAGCTTTCTTT	CASSLVQGYAAEAFF
TRBJ1-2	many	NA	TRBV7-9	TGTGCCAGCAGCACCACACTCACCGGGACAAATGGCTACACCTTC	CASSTTLTGTNGYTF
TRBJ2-1	once	TRBD2	TRBV28	TGTACCAGCAGTTTAAGCCTAGCGGACTCCTACAATGAGCAGTTCTTC	CTSSLSLADSYNEQFF
TRBJ1-3	few	TRBD1	TRBV19	TGTGCCAGCCTGGACAGGGGGGGTGGAAACACCATATATTTT	CASLDRGGGNTIYF
TRBJ1-2	many	TRBD1	TRBV11-3	TGTGCCAGCAGCCCCGCCGGACAGGCCTATGGCTACACCTTC	CASSPAGQAYGYTF
TRBJ2-7	few	NA	TRBV6-2/TRBV6-3	TGTGCCAGCCCTGACAGGGAGGCCTACGAGCAGTACTTC	CASPDREAYEQYF
TRBJ1-4	NA	NA	TRBV20-1	TGCAGTGCTCCCACTCGGGCTAATGAAAAACTGTTTTTT	CSAPTRANEKLFF
TRBJ2-5	many	NA	TRBV7-2	TGTGCCAGCAGCCAACTCCCCGACAAATACCAAGAGACCCAGTACTTC	CASSQLPDKYQETQYF
TRBJ1-2	NA	NA	TRBV6-6	TGTGCCAGCAATCCTAATGTGGGCAGTGTTAACTATGGCTACACCTTC	CASNPNVGSVNYGYTF
TRBJ2-1	NA	NA	TRBV7-9	TGTGCCAGCGCCCCTGCCCCCAATGAGTCCCCCAATGAGCAGTTCTTC	CASAPAPNESPNEQFF
TRBJ1-1	NA	NA	TRBV25-1	TGTGCCAGCAGTGAGGGGGGGACACGTGGAGCTTTCTTT	CASSEGGTRGAFF
TRBJ1-1	few	TRBD1	TRBV20-1	TGCAGTGCTAGAAAGGGACAGATGAACACTGAAGCTTTCTTT	CSARKGQMNTEAFF
TRBJ2-1	NA	TRBD2	TRBV5-1	TGCGCCAGCAGCTTGCAGAGGACTAGCGGGGGCAATGAGCAGTTCTTC	CASSLQRTSGGNEQFF
TRBJ1-2	once	NA	TRBV19	TGTGCCAGTAAGACAAGACAGGTCTATGGCTACACCTTC	CASKTRQVYGYTF
TRBJ2-1	many	TRBD2	TRBV7-2	TGTGCCAGCAGCTCCGTTAGCGGGGGGCCTGAGCAGTTCTTC	CASSSVSGGPEQFF
TRBJ1-5	many	NA	TRBV7-8	TGTGCCAGCAGCTTATACAGGGTGGTCGCATATCAGCCCCAGCATTTT	CASSLYRVVAYQPQHF
TRBJ1-5	many	NA	TRBV28	TGTGCCAGCAGTTTGTTACAGGGTTCCGGCGGAGGCAATCAGCCCCAGCATTTT	CASSLLQGSGGGNQPQHF
TRBJ2-1	NA	NA	TRBV28	TGTGCCAGCAGTCCCCCCAGCGGGTGGAGGGATGAGCAGTTCTTC	CASSPPSGWRDEQFF
TRBJ1-5	NA	NA	TRBV6-1	TGTGCTGCCGGAGGGGACCTCTCTCAGCCCCAGCATTTT	CAAGGDLSQPQHF